Shown below are 14 T cell receptor beta chains from a single sample sequenced in a study of cytomegalovirus exposure and HLA in healthy donors. PCR amplification relied on 60 Vbeta primers (plus 13 Jbeta primers). Profiling relied on immunoSEQ multiplex PCR, and the TCRdb table lists in-frame clones only, not all of them. The table records fewer than 250,000 clones, roughly four fifths of them present only once. Sequenced: PBMCs. The receptors originated from a woman in her twenties or thirties in good health and CMV-seropositive.

The chain couples TRBV27 to TRBJ2-1, with TRBD2 matching over 15 bases. Germline V CDR1 and CDR2: MNHEY, SMNVEV (reference sequence). This CDR3 region has 18 residues. Trimming took 5 bases from V and 10 from J; bases not matched to a gene: 15. The CDR3 loop is CASSTLKSGLAGGGEQFF. The CDR3 bases are TGTGCCAGCAGTACATTAAAATCGGGACTAGCGGGAGGCGGGGAGCAGTTCTTC.

This rearrangement joins TRBV21-1 to TRBJ2-2; the table's D gene call, TRBD1, was not cross checked with the DNA. TRBV21-1 is a known pseudogene. The CDR3 runs to 16 residues. This CDR3 reads CASSKATGGMAGELFF. CDR3 sequence (DNA): TGTGCCAGCAGCAAAGCAACAGGGGGTATGGCCGGGGAGCTGTTTTTT.

The chain links TRBV5-6 to TRBJ1-5; 11 bases align to TRBD1. The CDR3 runs 16 residues. Per the germline V gene, CDR1 is SGHDT and CDR2 is YYEEEE. Losses at the gene ends were 3 bases for V and 3 bases for J; bases not matched to a gene: 5. CDR3 sequence: CASSSRDRGYNQPQHF. In DNA form, the CDR3 reads TGTGCCAGCAGCTCCAGGGACAGGGGGTACAATCAGCCCCAGCATTTT. The full variable domain, with the rest looked up from reference TRBV5-6 and TRBJ1-5, is DAGVTQSPTHLIKTRGQQVTLRCSPKSGHDTVSWYQQALGQGPQFIFQYYEEEERQRGNFPDRFSGHQFPNYSSELNVNALLLGDSALYLCASSSRDRGYNQPQHFGDGTRLSIL.

J is TRBJ2-1 and V is TRBV25-1; D remains ambiguous. V lost 1 base, J lost 3 bases, and 4 bases lay in between. Germline V gene lookup returns CDR1 MGHDK and CDR2 SYGVNS. The CDR3 covers 13 residues. CDR3 coding DNA: TGTGCCAGCAGTGAATCCAACTACAATGAGCAGTTCTTC. As protein: CASSESNYNEQFF.

This clone was seen a single time. The V and J genes are TRBV4-1 and TRBJ2-7, with D perhaps matching TRBD2 (5 bases). V was cut by 0 bases and J by 4 bases, with 16 bases left in between. CDR1 and CDR2 (germline): MGHRA, YSYEKL. The CDR3 runs 16 residues. The CDR3 DNA follows: TGCGCCAGCAGCCAAGACCTGGCCGTAGCGACGTACGAGCAGTACTTC. Protein sequence: CASSQDLAVATYEQYF.

V and J are TRBV6-1 and TRBJ1-1; D is possibly TRBD1 (6 bases). Looked up from germline, CDR1 is MNHNS and CDR2 is SASEGT. V was trimmed by 10 bases and J by 5 bases, leaving 17 bases between them. The CDR3 is 13 residues long. The CDR3 protein is CATTLKGGTEAFF. In DNA form, the CDR3 reads TGTGCCACCACCCTAAAGGGGGGGACTGAAGCTTTCTTT.

In its sample, this clone was seen a few times. The chain carries TRBV19 and TRBJ1-1, with a tentative D call TRBD1 (5 bases). Germline loops: CDR1 LNHDA, CDR2 SQIVND (reference sequence). V was cut by 5 bases and J by 0 bases, with 7 bases left in between. The CDR3 has 13 residues. The CDR3 DNA follows: TGTGCCAGTAGTGCGACAGTGAACACTGAAGCTTTCTTT. It is translated as CASSATVNTEAFF.

V gene TRBV6-1 combines with J gene TRBJ2-3; a possible D gene is TRBD1 (6 bases). Germline values: CDR1 MNHNS, CDR2 SASEGT. Between the trimmed V and J ends, which lost 4 bases and 0 bases, there was a span of 11 bases. The CDR3 sequence is 15 residues long. This chain's CDR3 is CASSAPDSSTDTQYF. As DNA, the CDR3 is TGTGCCAGCAGTGCCCCGGACAGTAGCACAGATACGCAGTATTTT.

J is TRBJ2-7 and V is TRBV4-1, with 8 bases that match TRBD1. J was trimmed by 2 bases and V by 0 bases; bases with no gene match: 6. The CDR3 is made up of 16 amino acids. From germline, CDR1 is MGHRA and CDR2 YSYEKL. In nucleotides, the CDR3 is TGCGCCAGCAGCCAAGACGAAGGACAGGGCCCCTACGAGCAGTACTTC. Translated: CASSQDEGQGPYEQYF.

J is TRBJ2-7 and V is TRBV7-2; 10 positions match TRBD2. Germline CDR1 reads SGHTA; CDR2 reads FQGNSA. The J segment lost 2 bases and the V segment lost 5 bases, leaving 9 bases of the junction unmatched. This CDR3 is built from 16 residues. This CDR3 reads CASSPRGLAATYEQYF. Written as DNA, the CDR3 is TGTGCCAGCAGCCCCCGCGGACTAGCGGCAACCTACGAGCAGTACTTC.

This sequence joins TRBV9 and TRBJ2-6; D uncertain. Trimming took off 0 bases at V and 0 bases at J, with 10 bases between the two ends. The CDR3 has 17 residues. Germline CDR1 reads SGDLS; CDR2 reads YYNGEE. This chain's CDR3 is CASSVEAISSGANVLTF. Here the CDR3 DNA reads TGTGCCAGCAGCGTAGAAGCGATAAGCTCTGGGGCCAACGTCCTGACTTTC.

The genes are TRBV25-1 and TRBJ2-3; 9 positions match TRBD2. Germline V lookup: CDR1 MGHDK, CDR2 SYGVNS. CDR3 length equals 16 residues. V shed 1 base, J shed 6 bases, and the junction held 8 bases outside the gene matches. The CDR3 DNA sequence: TGTGCCAGCAGTGAATTGATTAGCGGGAGTAGGGATACGCAGTATTTT. It yields the protein CASSELISGSRDTQYF.

This clone was picked up one time. This chain joins TRBV6-1 and TRBJ2-7; TRBD2 aligns across 7 bases. Trimming took 6 bases from V and 0 from J; bases not matched to a gene: 8. From germline, CDR1 is MNHNS and CDR2 SASEGT. The CDR3 sequence is 15 residues long. The DNA of the CDR3 is TGTGCCAGCAGCCAGGGTGCTAGCGGCTCCTACGAGCAGTACTTC. The encoded protein is CASSQGASGSYEQYF.

V usage is TRBV5-6 and J usage is TRBJ1-2, with a tentative D call TRBD1 (6 bases). Between the trimmed V and J ends, which lost 1 base and 6 bases, there was a span of 10 bases. Looked up from germline, CDR1 is SGHDT and CDR2 is YYEEEE. The CDR3 loop spans 13 amino acids. For the CDR3, the DNA is TGTGCCAGCAGCTTGACAGGGACCCATGGCTACACCTTC. Translated, it gives CASSLTGTHGYTF.